This is a list of T cell receptor beta chains from one sample in a study of cytomegalovirus exposure and HLA in healthy donors. The table came from immunoSEQ multiplex PCR; TCRdb's copy has only in-frame clones and leaves some out. The repertoire holds 150,000 to 200,000 clones, with less than 85% as singletons. Sequenced: PBMCs. These receptors all come from a man between 18 and 29 years old in good health and CMV-seropositive. Each CDR3 is given with its conserved first and last residue. D genes are given only for firm matches. Some rows have no size entry. The others give once, few or many, or a class for an expanded clone.

J	V	D	size	CDR3	DNA
TRBJ1-3	TRBV5-1	.	.	CASSLAGTQGNTIYF	TGCGCCAGCAGCTTGGCCGGGACCCAGGGGAACACCATATATTTT
TRBJ2-1	TRBV28	TRBD1	once	CASSQGAGGEQFF	TGTGCCAGCAGTCAGGGGGCGGGTGGTGAGCAGTTCTTC
TRBJ2-5	TRBV27	.	.	CAAGQGLSTETQYF	TGTGCCGCGGGCCAAGGCCTCTCCACGGAGACCCAGTACTTC
TRBJ1-2	TRBV7-9	.	.	CASSPIPLQGNYGYTF	TGTGCCAGCAGCCCAATTCCGCTACAGGGAAACTATGGCTACACCTTC
TRBJ2-1	TRBV18	.	.	CASSPGGGHRWNEQFF	TGTGCCAGCTCACCAGGCGGGGGCCATCGGTGGAATGAGCAGTTCTTC
TRBJ2-7	TRBV4-1	.	.	CASSQFSVDEQYF	TGCGCCAGCAGCCAATTCTCTGTCGACGAGCAGTACTTC
TRBJ2-7	TRBV5-6	TRBD1	.	CASSSRRDRDEQYF	TGTGCCAGCAGCTCACGTAGGGACAGGGACGAGCAGTACTTC
TRBJ1-1	TRBV15	TRBD1	.	CATRDRVGTEAFF	TGTGCCACCAGGGACAGGGTAGGCACTGAAGCTTTCTTT
TRBJ2-4	TRBV4-1	.	.	CASSQVKEILAKNIQYF	TGCGCCAGCAGCCAAGTTAAGGAGATTCTAGCCAAAAACATTCAGTACTTC
TRBJ2-7	TRBV6-5	TRBD2	.	CASSYRGGEQYF	TGTGCCAGCAGTTATCGGGGGGGCGAGCAGTACTTC
TRBJ2-2	TRBV25-1	TRBD1	.	CASSESGDRDYTGELFF	TGTGCCAGCAGTGAATCAGGGGACAGGGATTACACCGGGGAGCTGTTTTTT
TRBJ1-1	TRBV27	.	.	CASRGAGGVNTEAFF	TGTGCCAGCAGGGGGGCGGGGGGCGTTAACACTGAAGCTTTCTTT
TRBJ2-1	TRBV7-9	TRBD2	.	CASSFPVGRGNEQFF	TGTGCCAGCAGCTTTCCCGTCGGGAGGGGAAATGAGCAGTTCTTC
TRBJ2-3	TRBV7-3	TRBD1	.	CASSLTGASTDTQYF	TGTGCCAGCAGCCTCACAGGGGCTAGCACAGATACGCAGTATTTT
TRBJ2-7	TRBV21-1	.	.	CASSKLTHSYEQYF	TGTGCCAGCAGCAAGCTTACACACTCCTACGAGCAGTACTTC
TRBJ1-2	TRBV11-2	.	.	CASSYTGQSYGYTF	TGTGCCAGCAGCTACACCGGACAGAGCTATGGCTACACCTTC
TRBJ2-5	TRBV30	.	.	CAWSVQRETQYF	TGTGCCTGGAGTGTACAGAGAGAGACCCAGTACTTC
TRBJ1-1	TRBV5-1	.	.	CASEDSPNTEAFF	TGCGCCAGCGAGGACAGCCCGAACACTGAAGCTTTCTTT
TRBJ2-2	TRBV6-6	.	.	CASSYGGAGELFF	TGTGCCAGCAGTTACGGCGGGGCCGGGGAGCTGTTTTTT
TRBJ2-7	TRBV30	TRBD1	.	CAWSWTGSSEQYF	TGTGCCTGGAGCTGGACAGGGTCTAGCGAGCAGTACTTC
TRBJ2-7	TRBV27	.	.	CAIMTSSYEQYF	TGTGCCATTATGACTAGCTCCTACGAGCAGTACTTC
TRBJ1-1	TRBV2	TRBD1	.	CASSGTGGTEAFF	TGTGCCAGCAGCGGGACAGGGGGCACTGAAGCTTTCTTT
TRBJ1-2	TRBV7-2	.	.	CASGQSSYGYTF	TGTGCCAGCGGACAGTCGAGCTATGGCTACACCTTC
TRBJ1-1	TRBV5-6	.	.	CASSLAAVNTEAFF	TGTGCCAGCAGCTTGGCAGCGGTGAACACTGAAGCTTTCTTT
TRBJ2-5	TRBV28	TRBD1	.	CASSSGQGSAQETQYF	TGTGCCAGCAGTTCCGGACAGGGGAGCGCCCAAGAGACCCAGTACTTC
TRBJ2-2	TRBV12-5	.	.	CASGLVHQTGELFF	TGTGCTAGTGGTTTGGTACACCAAACCGGGGAGCTGTTTTTT
TRBJ2-7	TRBV28	TRBD1	.	CASSFDRGKDEQYF	TGTGCCAGCAGTTTCGACAGGGGAAAGGACGAGCAGTACTTC
TRBJ2-1	TRBV5-4	.	.	CASSFSGGGYEQFF	TGTGCCAGCAGCTTCTCGGGAGGGGGCTATGAGCAGTTCTTC
TRBJ1-4	TRBV7-9	TRBD1	.	CASSGTGNPEKLFF	TGTGCCAGCAGCGGGACAGGGAACCCCGAAAAACTGTTTTTT
TRBJ2-1	TRBV30	TRBD2	.	CAWIAGGLYNEQFF	TGTGCCTGGATTGCGGGGGGCCTCTACAATGAGCAGTTCTTC
TRBJ1-6	TRBV28	TRBD1	.	CASSLLGQGPSPLHF	TGTGCCAGCAGTTTACTTGGACAGGGGCCCTCACCCCTCCACTTT
TRBJ1-2	TRBV2	.	.	CASSDTGSSYGYTF	TGTGCCAGCAGTGACACAGGCAGTAGCTATGGCTACACCTTC
TRBJ1-1	TRBV6-6	TRBD1	.	CASSYLGQENTEAFF	TGTGCCAGCAGTTACTTGGGACAGGAGAACACTGAAGCTTTCTTT
TRBJ2-1	TRBV7-3	.	.	CASSLIAVGGGYNEQFF	TGTGCCAGCAGCTTAATAGCCGTAGGCGGTGGCTACAATGAGCAGTTCTTC
TRBJ2-1	TRBV13	TRBD1	.	CASSLDRDRASNEQFF	TGTGCCAGCAGCCTAGACCGGGACAGGGCCTCCAATGAGCAGTTCTTC
TRBJ2-7	TRBV7-3	.	.	CASSLAPGPYYEQYF	TGTGCCAGCAGCCTGGCCCCGGGTCCTTACTACGAGCAGTACTTC
TRBJ1-1	TRBV5-4	TRBD1	once	CASSYRGRRNTEAFF	TGTGCCAGCAGCTACAGGGGTAGGAGGAACACTGAAGCTTTCTTT
TRBJ1-1	TRBV7-2	.	few	CASSLVRETEAFF	TGTGCCAGCAGCTTAGTCAGGGAAACTGAAGCTTTCTTT
TRBJ1-1	TRBV25-1	.	.	CASSEGGRAFF	TGTGCCAGCAGTGAGGGGGGGCGGGCTTTCTTT
TRBJ2-1	TRBV6-1	.	.	CASSEGWGGYNEQFF	TGTGCCAGCAGTGAGGGTTGGGGCGGCTACAATGAGCAGTTCTTC
TRBJ2-5	TRBV28	.	.	CASSSRTPKTDQETQYF	TGTGCCAGCAGTTCCCGGACTCCCAAAACAGACCAAGAGACCCAGTACTTC
TRBJ1-5	TRBV9	.	.	CASSVSGERGQPQHF	TGTGCCAGCAGCGTATCAGGGGAGAGGGGTCAGCCCCAGCATTTT
TRBJ2-7	TRBV9	.	.	CASSVVEGPYEQYF	TGTGCCAGCAGCGTAGTGGAGGGGCCCTACGAGCAGTACTTC
TRBJ2-3	TRBV7-6	TRBD2	.	CASSLVAGGRDTQYF	TGTGCCAGCAGCTTAGTAGCGGGGGGCAGAGATACGCAGTATTTT
TRBJ2-7	TRBV5-6	.	.	CASSLEIEGYEQYF	TGTGCCAGCAGCTTGGAAATCGAGGGCTACGAGCAGTACTTC
TRBJ1-6	TRBV5-1	TRBD1	.	CASTGQGSDNSPLHF	TGCGCCAGCACCGGACAGGGGTCGGATAATTCACCCCTCCACTTT
TRBJ2-2	TRBV28	TRBD2	.	CASSLLAGTGELFF	TGTGCCAGCAGTTTACTAGCGGGGACCGGGGAGCTGTTTTTT